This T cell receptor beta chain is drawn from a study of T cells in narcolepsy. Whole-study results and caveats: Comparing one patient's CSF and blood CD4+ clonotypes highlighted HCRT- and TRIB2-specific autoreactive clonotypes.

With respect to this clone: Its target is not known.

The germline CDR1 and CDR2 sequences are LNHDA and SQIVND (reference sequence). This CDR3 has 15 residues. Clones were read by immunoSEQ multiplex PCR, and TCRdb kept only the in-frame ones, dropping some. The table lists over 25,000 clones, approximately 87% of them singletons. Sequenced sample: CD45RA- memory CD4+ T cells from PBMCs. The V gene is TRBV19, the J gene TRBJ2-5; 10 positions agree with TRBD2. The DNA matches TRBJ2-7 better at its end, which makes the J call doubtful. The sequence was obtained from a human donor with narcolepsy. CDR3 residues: CASSIGSGRWDEQYF. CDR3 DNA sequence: TGTGCCAGTAGTATCGGTAGCGGGAGGTGGGACGAGCAGTACTTC.